The subject of this entry is one T cell receptor (beta chain). This clonotype was seen repeatedly, ten times or more. No antigen is known for it. No much larger clone is present one base from it, and per-base qualities are unavailable. For sequencing, an Illumina HiSeq 2500 was employed. TCR beta libraries were prepared by quantitative 5'-RACE with molecular barcodes. Turning to the authors' computational methods: To identify disease-linked TCR variants, a new computational method was used, one built on a probabilistic model of VDJ rearrangement. TCRdb reran the public reads through fastp at Q25 and MiXCR, keeping productive beta chains. Every entry covers one CDR3 protein and lists the most common genes and DNA from its rows. V and J calls and clone size were set by TCRdb, not the authors. The sample has some 800,000 distinct CDR3 sequences on record, approximately 12% of them singletons. More than 0.5% of the sample comes from the top ten.

The CDR3 runs 12 amino acids, cysteine and phenylalanine included. CDR3 DNA only is kept here, 36 bases in frame from base 1. V is cut by 10 bases and J by 5 bases, and the space between the germline ends is 13 bases. The germline V gene encodes CDR1 ENHRY and CDR2 SYGVKD. This record belongs to a study of CD8 T cells in ankylosing spondylitis (dated by TCRdb to between 2016 and 2019). Background for the entire study: The study set out to find disease-linked TCR variants by profiling T cell receptor beta repertoires in ankylosing spondylitis patients and healthy donors. The whole study cohort included 95 to 130 healthy donors and 25 ankylosing spondylitis patients. Peripheral blood was sampled, and synovial fluid was additionally collected from ankylosing spondylitis patients. Here is what the overall study found, with its caveats: A CD8+ phenotype was shown by the disease-linked clones, which were found at relatively low frequencies in peripheral blood. The disease-linked clones were reported to be significantly enriched in matched synovial fluid samples from ankylosing spondylitis patients. A TCR beta motif of seven or eight highly homologous amino acid variants appeared characteristic of blood from ankylosing spondylitis patients. Some of the motif variants had been reported before in the synovial fluid and blood of reactive arthritis patients, a finding that suggests common disease-initiation mechanisms.

The sequencing input was blood, either unsorted or a sorted T cell fraction (not recorded which). The chain is made from TRBV10-3 and TRBJ2-3; a confident D gene designation cannot be given. The receptor's source is a male donor with ankylosing spondylitis. The CDR3 is CATRLQGDTQYF. The sequenced DNA: TGTGCCACACGCCTCCAAGGAGATACGCAGTATTTT.